The present T cell receptor (beta chain) was sequenced within a study of blood T cell repertoires in COVID-19. Study information: The samples span acute and convalescent COVID-19 from the United States, Italy and Spain. T cells, B-cell-depleted T cells, or PBMCs supplied cDNA or gDNA.

V dropped 4 bases and J dropped 5 bases, with 24 bases sitting between them. CDR3 size: 17 residues. The germline V gene has CDR1 SGHNT and CDR2 YYREEE (reference sequence). Source study methods: Nucleated cell counts were estimated from reference gene primer amplification. Profiled with immunoSEQ multiplex PCR; TCRdb holds only in-frame clones, not every one. The V and J calls and the clone size are those of that table, but D and trimming were determined from the DNA. There are tens of thousands of clones in the sample; around 87% occur only once, and about 18% lies in the top ten. This TCR derives from a human donor in a cohort sampled during active COVID-19. The V and J genes are TRBV5-4 and TRBJ1-1; maybe TRBD1 (6 bases). Sequencing used peripheral blood. The CDR3 region is CASSPPNSGARKTEAFF. In nucleotides, the CDR3 is TGTGCCAGCAGCCCACCGAACTCAGGGGCGAGAAAGACTGAAGCTTTCTTT.